A selection of T cell receptor beta chains follows, all from one sample in a study of shared clonotypes between healthy human individuals. The assay was immunoSEQ multiplex PCR, and TCRdb's table has in-frame clones only and misses some. The sample yields about 1 million clones, about 75% seen once. Sequencing used memory CD4+ T cells sorted from blood. Receptors were obtained from a man younger than 30 in good health. CDR3s include the opening cysteine and the closing phenylalanine or tryptophan. A D gene is named only where the DNA matches it firmly. The listing skips clone size in some rows; elsewhere it reads once, few, many or a size class.

v_gene	abundance	j_gene	d_gene	CDR3nt	CDR3aa
TRBV28	NA	TRBJ2-7	NA	TGTGCCAGCAGTCGTCCCAGGGAGCAGTACTTC	CASSRPREQYF
TRBV7-6	NA	TRBJ1-4	NA	TGTGCCAGCAGCCCCGGACGGCTTAATGAAAAACTGTTTTTT	CASSPGRLNEKLFF
TRBV6-6	NA	TRBJ1-5	TRBD1	TGTGCCAGCAGTTCACAGGGGGCGGGTCAGCCCCAGCATTTT	CASSSQGAGQPQHF
TRBV28	NA	TRBJ1-5	TRBD1	TGTGCCAGCAGTTCGGGACAGGGTGGAAATAGCAATCAGCCCCAGCATTTT	CASSSGQGGNSNQPQHF
TRBV18	NA	TRBJ1-1	NA	TGTGCCAGCTCACCGAAGGAAGGCACTGAAGCTTTCTTT	CASSPKEGTEAFF
TRBV4-3	few	TRBJ2-1	NA	TGCGCCAGCAGCCAAGATGACCTCTCCTACAATGAGCAGTTCTTC	CASSQDDLSYNEQFF
TRBV30	few	TRBJ1-5	NA	TGTGCCTGGAGTGTAGATGGGAATCAGCCCCAGCATTTT	CAWSVDGNQPQHF
TRBV5-1	NA	TRBJ2-3	TRBD1	TGCGCCAGCAGCTTGGTAGGCGGACAGGGGGTTTATACGCAGTATTTT	CASSLVGGQGVYTQYF
TRBV6-5	NA	TRBJ1-6	NA	TGTGCCAGCAGTTTCCCGAGTGGGTCACCCCTCCACTTT	CASSFPSGSPLHF
TRBV4-3	NA	TRBJ2-1	NA	TGCGCCAGCAGCCGAACGGACACGAGCTCCTACAATGAGCAGTTCTTC	CASSRTDTSSYNEQFF
TRBV13	NA	TRBJ2-7	NA	TGTGCCAGCAGTACCTCGCGGACTCCCACCTACGAGCAGTACTTC	CASSTSRTPTYEQYF
TRBV27	NA	TRBJ1-6	TRBD1	TGTGCCAGCAGTTTTTTGGGACAGGGGAATTCACCCCTCCACTTT	CASSFLGQGNSPLHF
TRBV9	once	TRBJ1-5	NA	TGTGCCAGCAGCTCCGAGACCGGAGGGAATCAGCCCCAGCATTTT	CASSSETGGNQPQHF
TRBV7-9	NA	TRBJ2-1	TRBD2	TGTGCCAGCAGCTTATTTCGGCGGGGGTCCCCATATGAGCAGTTCTTC	CASSLFRRGSPYEQFF
TRBV5-1	NA	TRBJ2-3	TRBD1	TGCGCCAGCAGCTCTGACAGGGGAACAGATACGCAGTATTTT	CASSSDRGTDTQYF
TRBV6-6	NA	TRBJ1-2	TRBD1	TGTGCCAGCAGTTACCCTGTACAGGGGGCTAACTATGGCTACACCTTC	CASSYPVQGANYGYTF
TRBV29-1	NA	TRBJ2-7	NA	TGCAGCGTTGCAGTGGGGATCGAGCAGTACTTC	CSVAVGIEQYF